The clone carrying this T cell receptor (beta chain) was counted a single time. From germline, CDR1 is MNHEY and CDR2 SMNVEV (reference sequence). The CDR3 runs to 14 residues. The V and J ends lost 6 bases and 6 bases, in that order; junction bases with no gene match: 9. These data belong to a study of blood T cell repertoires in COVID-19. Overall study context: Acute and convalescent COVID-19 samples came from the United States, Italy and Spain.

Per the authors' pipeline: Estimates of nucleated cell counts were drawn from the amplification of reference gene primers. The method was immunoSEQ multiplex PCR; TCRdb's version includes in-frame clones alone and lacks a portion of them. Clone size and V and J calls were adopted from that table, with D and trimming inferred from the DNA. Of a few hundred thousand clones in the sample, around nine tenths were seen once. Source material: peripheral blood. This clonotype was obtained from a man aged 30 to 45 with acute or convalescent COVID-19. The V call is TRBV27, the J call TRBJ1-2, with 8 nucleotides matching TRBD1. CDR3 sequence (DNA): TGTGCCAGCAGACTCTACCGGACAGGGCATGGCTACACCTTC. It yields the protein CASRLYRTGHGYTF.